The 30 T cell receptor beta chains listed next were all sequenced from one sample in a study of T cell responses to AZD1222 COVID-19 vaccine. TCRdb keeps only in-frame clones here, not all; method: immunoSEQ multiplex PCR. Of 150,000 or so clones in the sample, 90% were seen once. The source was peripheral blood, collected on day 0 of AZD1222 vaccination. All receptors derive from an adult in good health.

This clone appeared a single time. The rearrangement uses TRBV19 and TRBJ2-7; D gene uncertain. Trimming pared 5 bases from V and 3 bases from J, leaving 14 bases between. The CDR3 runs 14 residues. From germline, CDR1 is LNHDA and CDR2 SQIVND (reference sequence). CDR3 sequence reads: CASSPGLSGYEQYF. The DNA of the CDR3 is TGTGCCAGTAGTCCCGGCTTATCGGGCTACGAGCAGTACTTC.

This clone is a singleton in its sample. This chain links TRBV24-1 with TRBJ2-5; D is unclear. This CDR3 contains 14 residues. Trimming removed 3 bases from V and 7 bases from J, with 14 bases in between. Germline loops: CDR1 KGHDR, CDR2 SFDVKD. DNA of the CDR3: TGTGCCACCAGTGATCCTTGGCTGCCGTGGACCCAGTACTTC. It yields the protein CATSDPWLPWTQYF.

CDR3 protein: CASSFRLSWDEQFF. The DNA for the CDR3 is TGTGCCAGCAGCTTCAGACTGAGCTGGGATGAGCAGTTCTTC. The V call is TRBV7-9, the J call TRBJ2-1, with D unresolved. The CDR3 sequence is 14 residues long. Trimming left V 3 bases short and J 8 bases short, with 14 bases between. CDR1 is SEHNR and CDR2 is FQNEAQ in the germline V gene (reference sequence).

This chain uses TRBV5-1 with TRBJ2-4, with TRBD2 as a possible D gene (6 bases). Trimming left V 2 bases short and J 0 bases short, with 12 bases between. The CDR3 contains 16 residues. CDR1 SGHRS and CDR2 YFSETQ come from the germline V gene. The CDR3 DNA reads TGCGCCAGCAGCTTCGGGAGCGGAGGAGCCAAAAACATTCAGTACTTC. Amino acids: CASSFGSGGAKNIQYF.

This clone occurred a few times. The chain employs TRBV19 and TRBJ2-3; D is unclear. Germline CDR1 LNHDA, CDR2 SQIVND (reference sequence). The CDR3 covers 13 residues. Trimming cost V 5 bases and J 4 bases, with 10 bases left between them. DNA of the CDR3: TGTGCCAGTAGTTTGGGTTTGGCAGATACGCAGTATTTT. This sequence encodes CASSLGLADTQYF. The whole variable domain, filled in from reference TRBV19 and TRBJ2-3, reads DGGITQSPKYLFRKEGQNVTLSCEQNLNHDAMYWYRQDPGQGLRLIYYSQIVNDFQKGDIAEGYSVSREKKESFPLTVTSAQKNPTAFYLCASSLGLADTQYFGPGTRLTVL.

The rearrangement uses TRBV6-5 and TRBJ1-1; D unresolved. This CDR3 has 14 amino acids. V dropped 0 bases and J dropped 0 bases, with 5 bases sitting between them. CDR1 is MNHEY, CDR2 SVGAGI, per germline. Here the CDR3 reads CASSYSTVNTEAFF. For the CDR3, the DNA is TGTGCCAGCAGTTACTCGACGGTGAACACTGAAGCTTTCTTT.

The chain recombines TRBV6-5 with TRBJ1-2; 7 bases align to TRBD1. This CDR3 is 15 amino acids long. V shed 6 bases and J 1 base; nucleotides not matched to a gene: 8. Germline values: CDR1 MNHEY, CDR2 SVGAGI. The DNA of the CDR3 is TGTGCCAGCAGAGTTACAGGGGTTGGTAACTATGGCTACACCTTC. Translating gives CASRVTGVGNYGYTF.

J is TRBJ2-7 and V is TRBV11-2, with 11 bases lining up with TRBD1. CDR3 size: 13 residues. Germline V gene sequence: CDR1 SGHAT, CDR2 FQNNGV. The V segment lost 5 bases and the J segment 6 bases; nucleotides outside the gene matches: 3. Here the CDR3 reads CASSGTGGLEQYF. The CDR3, as DNA: TGTGCCAGCAGCGGGACAGGGGGTCTCGAGCAGTACTTC.

The genes are TRBV28 and TRBJ2-5, with TRBD2 matching over 13 bases. Germline CDR1 is MDHEN and CDR2 is SYDVKM. Trimming removed 5 bases from V and 0 bases from J; junction bases left unmatched: 9. CDR3 length equals 18 residues. Here the CDR3 DNA reads TGTGCCAGCAGTCTTGGGACTAGCGGGGAGCCTTACCAAGAGACCCAGTACTTC. Protein product: CASSLGTSGEPYQETQYF.

V is TRBV4-3 and J is TRBJ2-7, with 8 bases matching TRBD1. The V gene's germline CDR1 is LGHNA and CDR2 YSLEER. Germline trimming cut 3 bases from V and 5 bases from J; bases unmatched to any gene: 3. This CDR3 has 13 amino acids. CDR3 sequence: CASSHLTGDEQYF. Here the CDR3 DNA reads TGCGCCAGCAGCCATTTGACAGGGGACGAGCAGTACTTC.

The DNA for the CDR3 is TGCGCCAGCAGTCCGCCCGGTACCGTCGGACTCTACGAGCAGTACTTC. It encodes CASSPPGTVGLYEQYF. The chain uses TRBV23-1 and TRBJ2-7; TRBD2 might be the D (5 bases). TRBV23-1 counts as an open reading frame of uncertain function. V was clipped by 4 bases and J by 3 bases, with 19 bases between them. The CDR3 sequence is 16 residues long.

This chain uses TRBV6-5 with TRBJ2-7, with D perhaps assigned TRBD1 or TRBD2 (6 bases each). In germline, CDR1 is MNHEY, CDR2 SVGAGI. The CDR3 sequence is 13 residues long. The V and J ends lost 10 bases and 4 bases respectively, with 17 bases between them. The CDR3 reads CATRALGGYEQYF. In nucleotides, the CDR3 is TGTGCCACCCGGGCCCTAGGGGGGTACGAGCAGTACTTC.

This sequence joins TRBV6-5 and TRBJ2-5; D is perhaps TRBD1 (8 bases). The CDR3 runs to 14 residues. Between the trimmed V and J ends, which lost 4 bases and 5 bases, there was a span of 14 bases. Germline V gene sequence: CDR1 MNHEY, CDR2 SVGAGI. The CDR3 DNA is TGTGCCAGCAGTTCGGACAGGGAGGGCGAGACCCAGTACTTC. Protein: CASSSDREGETQYF.

This rearrangement joins TRBV28 to TRBJ2-1; D unresolved. With 3 bases removed from V and 4 bases from J, the gap between germline ends came to 4 bases. CDR1 and CDR2 from the germline V gene are MDHEN and SYDVKM. The CDR3 sequence is 12 residues long. The CDR3 spells CASSLAYNEQFF. The CDR3 DNA reads TGTGCCAGCAGTTTGGCTTACAATGAGCAGTTCTTC.

This sequence joins TRBV6-2 or TRBV6-3 and TRBJ2-5; TRBD1 is a possible D gene (6 bases). There are 15 residues in the CDR3. Germline CDR1 reads MNHEY; CDR2 reads SVGEGT. Between the trimmed V and J ends, which lost 6 bases and 5 bases, there was a span of 19 bases. The DNA of the CDR3 is TGTGCCAGCAGCTTCACCCGACAGGCCCGGGAGACCCAGTACTTC. Protein: CASSFTRQARETQYF.

The V gene is TRBV11-2, the J gene TRBJ1-2; D might be TRBD1 (6 bases). Germline loops: CDR1 SGHAT, CDR2 FQNNGV. V shed 5 bases and J shed 4 bases, with 11 bases lying between them. There are 13 residues in the CDR3. The CDR3 loop is CASSPSGAYGYTF. The CDR3 bases are TGTGCCAGCAGCCCGTCGGGGGCCTATGGCTACACCTTC.

The sample holds one count of this clone. This sample also contains other DNA sequences that code for the same CDR3. V and J are TRBV6-5 and TRBJ1-1; D is ambiguous. The CDR3 contains 13 residues. V was shortened by 8 bases and J by 1 base, with 11 bases between the two germline ends. Germline CDR1 and CDR2: MNHEY and SVGAGI. CDR3: CASSSTANTEAFF. CDR3 DNA sequence: TGTGCCAGCTCTTCAACAGCGAACACTGAAGCTTTCTTT.

This chain joins TRBV14 and TRBJ1-3; no firm D call. Between the trimmed V and J ends, which lost 4 bases and 4 bases, there was a span of 14 bases. CDR3 length equals 15 residues. Germline V gene data show CDR1 as SGHDN and CDR2 as FVKESK. The CDR3 DNA follows: TGTGCCAGCAGCCTTGGGTCTTTGAGGGGAAACACCATATATTTT. It codes for CASSLGSLRGNTIYF.

The chain carries TRBV3-1 (or the pseudogene TRBV3-2) and TRBJ1-1; D not resolved. Trimming shortened V by 3 bases and J by 5 bases, and 16 bases separated the two germline ends. CDR1 is LGHDT, CDR2 YNNKEL, per germline (reference sequence). The CDR3 is 15 residues long. The CDR3 is CASSQGWAGRTEAFF. Here the CDR3 DNA reads TGTGCCAGCAGCCAGGGCTGGGCCGGGCGGACTGAAGCTTTCTTT.

This clone was observed once. This sequence joins TRBV6-4 and TRBJ2-2, with D tentatively TRBD1 (6 bases). The CDR3 runs 13 residues. The ends were cut back, 3 bases at V and 6 bases at J, with 8 bases in the middle. CDR1 is MRHNA, CDR2 SNTAGT, per germline. The CDR3 sequence: CASSEQGAGELFF. The CDR3 DNA reads TGTGCCAGCAGTGAACAGGGCGCCGGGGAGCTGTTTTTT.

The chain joins TRBV19 to TRBJ1-2; D gene unclear. The CDR3 has 13 amino acids. The germline V gene has CDR1 LNHDA and CDR2 SQIVND (reference sequence). V was pared by 1 base and J by 6 bases, with 9 bases between. CDR3 residues: CASSIGTSNGYTF. The CDR3 DNA reads as TGTGCCAGTAGTATAGGGACTTCTAATGGCTACACCTTC. Variable domain in full (rest from reference TRBV19 and TRBJ1-2): DGGITQSPKYLFRKEGQNVTLSCEQNLNHDAMYWYRQDPGQGLRLIYYSQIVNDFQKGDIAEGYSVSREKKESFPLTVTSAQKNPTAFYLCASSIGTSNGYTFGSGTRLTVV.

V is TRBV28 and J is TRBJ1-2; 10 bases align to TRBD1. CDR3 length: 15 amino acids. Germline CDR1 and CDR2: MDHEN and SYDVKM. J gave up 7 bases and V 5 bases, and 10 bases lay outside the gene matches. The CDR3 DNA sequence: TGTGCCAGCAGTACCCGGGACAGGGGTCCTGGTGGCTACACCTTC. It encodes CASSTRDRGPGGYTF.

The chain carries TRBV6-1 and TRBJ1-1; 10 positions match TRBD1. The trim removed 3 bases at V and 5 bases at J, leaving 3 bases unmatched. The CDR3 totals 14 residues. Germline lookup yields CDR1 MNHNS and CDR2 SASEGT. The CDR3 bases are TGTGCCAGCAGTGAGGGACAGGGGCATACTGAAGCTTTCTTT. Its protein is CASSEGQGHTEAFF.

The chain uses TRBV12-3 or TRBV12-4 and TRBJ2-3; D remains unclear. This CDR3 region has 13 residues. Trimming removed 3 bases at V and 2 bases at J, with 6 bases between. Here the CDR3 reads CASSLTDTDTQYF. CDR3 DNA: TGTGCCAGCAGTTTGACTGACACAGATACGCAGTATTTT.

The J gene is TRBJ2-4, the V gene TRBV15; D ambiguous. The germline V gene has CDR1 LNHNV and CDR2 YYDKDF (reference sequence). The V end was cut by 3 bases, the J end by 0 bases, with 12 bases between. The CDR3 is made up of 16 amino acids. This CDR3 reads CATSSLRTVAKNIQYF. The CDR3 DNA reads TGTGCCACCAGCAGCCTCCGAACAGTAGCCAAAAACATTCAGTACTTC.

The chain combines TRBV12-3 or TRBV12-4 with TRBJ1-6; D is unresolved. The CDR3 length is 13 residues. Between the trimmed V and J ends, which lost 6 bases and 6 bases, there was a span of 9 bases. In nucleotides, the CDR3 is TGTGCCAGCAGACCCCCCGGTAATTCACCCCTCCACTTT. Its protein product is CASRPPGNSPLHF.

The V call is TRBV5-3, the J call TRBJ2-1; D call uncertain. TRBV5-3 is an ORF, with its function uncertain. CDR3 length: 13 amino acids. Trimming removed 0 bases from V and 8 bases from J, with 9 bases in between. CDR3 sequence reads: CARSLDRVYEQFF. CDR3 DNA: TGTGCCAGAAGCTTGGACAGAGTGTATGAGCAGTTCTTC.

The chain couples TRBV19 to TRBJ1-1; D is ambiguous. Per the germline V gene, CDR1 is LNHDA and CDR2 is SQIVND (reference sequence). Trimming left V 6 bases short and J 8 bases short, with 13 bases between. This CDR3 region has 12 residues. CDR3 sequence: CASRSGSAEAFF. Written as DNA, the CDR3 is TGTGCCAGTAGGTCCGGGTCCGCCGAAGCTTTCTTT.

The chain carries TRBV28 and TRBJ1-3; D unresolved. The V and J ends lost 5 bases and 2 bases respectively, with 10 bases between them. The germline V gene encodes CDR1 MDHEN and CDR2 SYDVKM. This CDR3 has 14 amino acids. CDR3 amino acids: CASSPPGAGNTIYF. CDR3 DNA: TGTGCCAGCAGTCCACCGGGCGCTGGAAACACCATATATTTT.

V gene TRBV7-6 combines with J gene TRBJ1-6; no firm D call. V was cut by 2 bases and J by 8 bases, with 13 bases left in between. From germline, CDR1 is SGHVS and CDR2 FNYEAQ. This CDR3 is built from 15 residues. CDR3 coding DNA: TGTGCCAGCAGCTTAAACCGGGGTTCGGATTCACCCCTCCACTTT. It is translated as CASSLNRGSDSPLHF.